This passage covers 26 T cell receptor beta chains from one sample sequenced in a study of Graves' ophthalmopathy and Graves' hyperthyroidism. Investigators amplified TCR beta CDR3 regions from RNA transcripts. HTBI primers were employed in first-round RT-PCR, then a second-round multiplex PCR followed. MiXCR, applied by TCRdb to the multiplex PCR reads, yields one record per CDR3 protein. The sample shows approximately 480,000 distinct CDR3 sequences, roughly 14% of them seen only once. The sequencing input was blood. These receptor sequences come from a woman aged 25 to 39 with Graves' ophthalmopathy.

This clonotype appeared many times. Here the CDR3 DNA reads TGTGCCAGCAGTCCGCGGGGACTGGTCTACGAGCAGTACTTC. It encodes CASSPRGLVYEQYF. The V call is TRBV27, the J call TRBJ2-7; tentative D call: TRBD2 (6 bases). CDR1 is MNHEY and CDR2 is SMNVEV in the germline V gene (reference sequence). This CDR3 is built from 14 residues. Trimming cost V 5 bases and J 3 bases, with 14 bases left between them.

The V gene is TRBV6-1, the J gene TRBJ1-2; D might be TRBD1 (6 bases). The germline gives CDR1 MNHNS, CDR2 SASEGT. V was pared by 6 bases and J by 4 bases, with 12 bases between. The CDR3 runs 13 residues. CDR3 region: CASRMTGSYGYTF. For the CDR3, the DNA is TGTGCCAGCAGGATGACAGGATCCTATGGCTACACCTTC.

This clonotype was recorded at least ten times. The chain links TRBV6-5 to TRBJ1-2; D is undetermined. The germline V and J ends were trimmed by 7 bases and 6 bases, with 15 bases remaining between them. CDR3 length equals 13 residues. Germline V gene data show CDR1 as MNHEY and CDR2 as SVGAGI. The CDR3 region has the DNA TGTGCCAGCATCCTAAAGGCACAGCATGGCTACACCTTC. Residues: CASILKAQHGYTF.

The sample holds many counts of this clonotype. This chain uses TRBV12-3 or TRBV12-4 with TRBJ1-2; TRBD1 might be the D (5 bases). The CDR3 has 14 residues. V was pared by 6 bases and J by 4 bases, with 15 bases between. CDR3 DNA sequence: TGTGCCAGCAGCCAAACCGGGACGGCCTATGGCTACACCTTC. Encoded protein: CASSQTGTAYGYTF.

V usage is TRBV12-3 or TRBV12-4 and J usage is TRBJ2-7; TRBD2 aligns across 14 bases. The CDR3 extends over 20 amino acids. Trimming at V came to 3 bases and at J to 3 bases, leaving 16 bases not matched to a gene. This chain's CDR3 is CASSFGTATSGRALDYEQYF. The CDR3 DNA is TGTGCCAGCAGTTTCGGTACAGCGACTAGCGGGAGGGCCCTGGACTACGAGCAGTACTTC.

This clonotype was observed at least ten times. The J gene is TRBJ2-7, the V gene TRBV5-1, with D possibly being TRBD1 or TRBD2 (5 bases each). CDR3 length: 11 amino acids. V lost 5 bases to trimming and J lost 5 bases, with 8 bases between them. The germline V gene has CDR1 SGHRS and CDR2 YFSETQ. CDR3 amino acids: CASRGTDEQYF. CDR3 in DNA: TGCGCCAGCAGAGGGACGGACGAGCAGTACTTC.

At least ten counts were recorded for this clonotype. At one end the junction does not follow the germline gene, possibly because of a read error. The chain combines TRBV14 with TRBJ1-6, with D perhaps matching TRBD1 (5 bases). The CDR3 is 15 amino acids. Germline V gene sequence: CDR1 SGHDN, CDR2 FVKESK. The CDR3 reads CASSRSDSLNSPLRF. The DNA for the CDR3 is TGTGCCAGCAGCCGGTCAGACAGTCTAAATTCACCCCTCCGCTTT.

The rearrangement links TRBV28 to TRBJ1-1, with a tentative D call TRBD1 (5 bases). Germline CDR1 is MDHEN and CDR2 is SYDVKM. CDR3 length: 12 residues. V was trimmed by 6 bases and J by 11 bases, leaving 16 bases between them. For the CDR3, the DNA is TGTGCCAGCAGCTCGCGGGGGAGGTATGCTTTCTTT. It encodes CASSSRGRYAFF.

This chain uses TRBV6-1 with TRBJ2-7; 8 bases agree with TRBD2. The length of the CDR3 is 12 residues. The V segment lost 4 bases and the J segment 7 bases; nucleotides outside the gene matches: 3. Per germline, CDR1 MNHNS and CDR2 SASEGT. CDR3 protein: CASSVAGWEQYF. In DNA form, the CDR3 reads TGTGCCAGCAGTGTAGCGGGGTGGGAGCAGTACTTC.

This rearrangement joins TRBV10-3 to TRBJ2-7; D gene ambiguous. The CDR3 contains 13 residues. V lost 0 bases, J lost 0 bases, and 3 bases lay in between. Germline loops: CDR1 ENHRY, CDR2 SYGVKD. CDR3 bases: TGTGCCATCAGTGAGTCGGGCTCCTACGAGCAGTACTTC. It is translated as CAISESGSYEQYF.

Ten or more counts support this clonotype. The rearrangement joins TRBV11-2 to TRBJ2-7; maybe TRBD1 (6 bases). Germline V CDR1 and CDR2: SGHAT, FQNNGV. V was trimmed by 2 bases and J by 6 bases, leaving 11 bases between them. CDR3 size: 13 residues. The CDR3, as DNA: TGTGCCAGCAGCTTACAACAGGGTCTCGAGCAGTACTTC. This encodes CASSLQQGLEQYF.

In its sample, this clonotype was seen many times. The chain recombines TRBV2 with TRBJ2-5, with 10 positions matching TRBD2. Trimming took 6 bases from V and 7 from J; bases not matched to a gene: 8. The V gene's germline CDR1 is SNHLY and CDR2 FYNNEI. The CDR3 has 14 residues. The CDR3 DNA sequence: TGTGCCAGCAGCGAGCGGGGGGGCGGGGTGACCCAGTACTTC. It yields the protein CASSERGGGVTQYF.

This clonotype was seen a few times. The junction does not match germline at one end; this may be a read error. CDR3 loop: CSARDKSLGGNTGELLF. DNA of the CDR3: TGCAGTGCTAGAGATAAATCACTTGGGGGGAACACCGGGGAGCTGCTTTTT. This chain uses TRBV20-1 with TRBJ2-2, with a possible D match to TRBD2 (6 bases). CDR1 is DFQATT, CDR2 SNEGSKA, per germline (reference sequence). CDR3 size: 17 residues.

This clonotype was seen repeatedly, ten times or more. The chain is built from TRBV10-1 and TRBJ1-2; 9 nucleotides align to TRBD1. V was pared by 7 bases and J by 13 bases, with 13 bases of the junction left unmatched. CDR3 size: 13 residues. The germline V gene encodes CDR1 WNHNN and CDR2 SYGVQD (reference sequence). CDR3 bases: TGCGCCAGCAATTCTACAGGGGGCGCGAGCTGCACCTTC. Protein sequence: CASNSTGGASCTF.

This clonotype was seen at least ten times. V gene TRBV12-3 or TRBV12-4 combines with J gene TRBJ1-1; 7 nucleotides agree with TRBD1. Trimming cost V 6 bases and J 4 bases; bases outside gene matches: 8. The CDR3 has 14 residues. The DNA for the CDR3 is TGTGCCAGCAGCCTGACAGGGTGGAGCACTGAAGCTTTCTTT. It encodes CASSLTGWSTEAFF.

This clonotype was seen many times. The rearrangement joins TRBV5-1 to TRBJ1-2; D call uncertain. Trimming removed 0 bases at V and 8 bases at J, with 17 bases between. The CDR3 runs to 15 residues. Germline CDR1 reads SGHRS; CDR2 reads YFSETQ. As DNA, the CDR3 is TGCGCCAGCAGCTTGGCGGGAGCACGGTCGGGCGGCTACACCTTC. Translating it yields CASSLAGARSGGYTF.

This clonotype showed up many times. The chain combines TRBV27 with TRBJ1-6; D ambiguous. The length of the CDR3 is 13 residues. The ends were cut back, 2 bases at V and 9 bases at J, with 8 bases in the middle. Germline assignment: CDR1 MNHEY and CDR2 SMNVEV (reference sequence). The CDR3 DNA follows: TGTGCCAGCAGTTTAGCGAGAACTTCACCCCTCCACTTT. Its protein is CASSLARTSPLHF.

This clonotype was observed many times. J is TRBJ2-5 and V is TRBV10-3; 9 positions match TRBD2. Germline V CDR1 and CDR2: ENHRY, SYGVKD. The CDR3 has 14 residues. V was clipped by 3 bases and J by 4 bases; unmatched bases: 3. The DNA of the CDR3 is TGTGCCATCAGTGATAGCGGGAGTGGAGAGACCCAGTACTTC. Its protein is CAISDSGSGETQYF.

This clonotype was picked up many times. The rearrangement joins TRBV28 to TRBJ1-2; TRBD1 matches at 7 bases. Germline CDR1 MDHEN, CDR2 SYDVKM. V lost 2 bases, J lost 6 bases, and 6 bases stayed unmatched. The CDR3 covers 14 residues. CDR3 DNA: TGTGCCAGCAGTTTAGTGGAGGGGGCGGATGGCTACACCTTC. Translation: CASSLVEGADGYTF.

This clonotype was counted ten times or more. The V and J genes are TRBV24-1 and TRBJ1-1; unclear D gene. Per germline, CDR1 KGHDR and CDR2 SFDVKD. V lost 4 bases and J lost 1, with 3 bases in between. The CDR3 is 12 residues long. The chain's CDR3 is CATSERNTEAFF. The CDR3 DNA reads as TGTGCCACCAGTGAGAGGAACACTGAAGCTTTCTTT.

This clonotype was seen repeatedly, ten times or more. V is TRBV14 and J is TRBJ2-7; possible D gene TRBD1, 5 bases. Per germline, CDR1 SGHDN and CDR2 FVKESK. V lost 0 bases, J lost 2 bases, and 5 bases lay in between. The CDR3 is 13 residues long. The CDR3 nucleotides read TGTGCCAGCAGCCAAGACAGGGCCTACGAGCAGTACTTC. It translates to CASSQDRAYEQYF.

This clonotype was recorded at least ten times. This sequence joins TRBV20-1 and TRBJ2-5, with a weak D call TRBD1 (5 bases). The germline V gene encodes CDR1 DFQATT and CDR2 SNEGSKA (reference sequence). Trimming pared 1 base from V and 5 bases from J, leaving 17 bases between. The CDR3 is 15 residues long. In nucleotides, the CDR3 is TGCAGTGCTAGAGGGGTAGCAGGGATGAGGGAGACCCAGTACTTC. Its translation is CSARGVAGMRETQYF.

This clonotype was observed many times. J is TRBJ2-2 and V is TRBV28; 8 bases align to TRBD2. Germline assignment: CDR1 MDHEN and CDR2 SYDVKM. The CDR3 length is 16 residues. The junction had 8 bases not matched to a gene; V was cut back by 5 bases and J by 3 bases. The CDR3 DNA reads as TGTGCCAGCAGTGCTCCTACTAGCGGTTACACCGGGGAGCTGTTTTTT. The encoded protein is CASSAPTSGYTGELFF.

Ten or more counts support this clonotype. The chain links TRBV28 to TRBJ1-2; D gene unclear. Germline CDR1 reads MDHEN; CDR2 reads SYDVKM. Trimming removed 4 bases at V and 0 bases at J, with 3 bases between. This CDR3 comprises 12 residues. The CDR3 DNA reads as TGTGCCAGCAGTTGGACTAACTATGGCTACACCTTC. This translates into CASSWTNYGYTF.

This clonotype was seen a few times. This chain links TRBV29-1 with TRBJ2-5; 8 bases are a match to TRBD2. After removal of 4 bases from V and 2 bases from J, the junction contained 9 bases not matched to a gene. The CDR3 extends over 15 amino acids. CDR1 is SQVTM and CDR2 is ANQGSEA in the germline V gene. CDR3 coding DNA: TGCAGCGTTGCAGAACTAGCGGAACCACAAGAGACCCAGTACTTC. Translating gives CSVAELAEPQETQYF.

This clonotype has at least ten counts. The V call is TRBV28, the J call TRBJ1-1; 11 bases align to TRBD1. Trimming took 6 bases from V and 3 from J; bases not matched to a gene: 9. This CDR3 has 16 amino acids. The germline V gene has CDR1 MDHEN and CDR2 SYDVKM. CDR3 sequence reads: CASRRTGGAGDTEAFF. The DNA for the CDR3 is TGTGCCAGCAGACGGACAGGGGGCGCCGGGGACACTGAAGCTTTCTTT.